The present TCR beta chain was sequenced within a study of blood T cell repertoires in COVID-19. Whole-study context: Samples came from the United States, Italy and Spain, spanning acute and convalescent COVID-19. Nucleic acid was either cDNA or gDNA, and it came from T cells, B-cell-depleted T cells, or PBMCs.

This clone appeared a single time. Per the authors' pipeline: Nucleated cell number was recorded as an estimate derived from reference gene primer amplification. Assay: immunoSEQ multiplex PCR; the TCRdb copy retains only in-frame clones and omits some. That table is the source of V, J and clone size, and D and trimming were worked out from the DNA. Counted here are about 97,000 clones, 90% occurring once; the ten biggest clones make up about 1.7%. The sample consisted of peripheral blood. The sequence came from a man aged 60 to 69 with acute or convalescent COVID-19.

The CDR3 loop reads CASGGTGGGTDTQYF. DNA of the CDR3: TGTGCCAGCGGTGGGACAGGGGGCGGCACAGATACGCAGTATTTT. The V gene is TRBV2, the J gene TRBJ2-3; TRBD1 matches at 12 bases. Germline trimming cut 8 bases from V and 1 base from J; bases unmatched to any gene: 4. The CDR3 consists of 15 residues. The germline CDR1 and CDR2 sequences are SNHLY and FYNNEI.